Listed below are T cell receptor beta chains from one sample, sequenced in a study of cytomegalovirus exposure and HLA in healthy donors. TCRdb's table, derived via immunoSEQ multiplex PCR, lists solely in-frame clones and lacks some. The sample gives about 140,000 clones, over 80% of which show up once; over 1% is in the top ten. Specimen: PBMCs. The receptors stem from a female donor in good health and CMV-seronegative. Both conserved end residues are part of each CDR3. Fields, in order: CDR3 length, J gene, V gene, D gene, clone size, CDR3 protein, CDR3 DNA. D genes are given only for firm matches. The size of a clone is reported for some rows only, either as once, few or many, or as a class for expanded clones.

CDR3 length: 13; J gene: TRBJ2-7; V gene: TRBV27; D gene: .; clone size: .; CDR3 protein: CASSLTGIYEQYF; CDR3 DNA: TGTGCCAGCAGTTTGACAGGAATCTACGAGCAGTACTTC
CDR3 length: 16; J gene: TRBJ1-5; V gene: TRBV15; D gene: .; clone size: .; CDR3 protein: CATSRVGSSFNQPQHF; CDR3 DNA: TGTGCCACCAGCAGAGTGGGCAGCAGCTTTAATCAGCCCCAGCATTTT
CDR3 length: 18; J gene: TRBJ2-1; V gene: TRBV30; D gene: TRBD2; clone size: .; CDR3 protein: CAWSALRTSGGGYNEQFF; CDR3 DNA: TGTGCCTGGAGTGCCCTCCGGACTAGCGGAGGGGGGTACAATGAGCAGTTCTTC
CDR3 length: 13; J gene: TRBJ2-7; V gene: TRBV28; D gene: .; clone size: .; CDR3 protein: CASSFNSPYEQYF; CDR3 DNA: TGTGCCAGCAGTTTCAACAGTCCGTACGAGCAGTACTTC
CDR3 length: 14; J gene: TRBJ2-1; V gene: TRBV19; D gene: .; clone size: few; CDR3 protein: CASSLFAGDNEQFF; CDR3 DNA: TGTGCCAGTAGTCTTTTTGCGGGTGACAATGAGCAGTTCTTC
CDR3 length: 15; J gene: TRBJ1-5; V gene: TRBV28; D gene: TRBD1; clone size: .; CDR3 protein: CASSSGTGGDQPQHF; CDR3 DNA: TGTGCCAGCAGTTCAGGGACAGGGGGGGATCAGCCCCAGCATTTT
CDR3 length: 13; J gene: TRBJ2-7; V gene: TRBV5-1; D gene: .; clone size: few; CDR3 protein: CASSLWGQGEQYF; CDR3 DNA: TGCGCCAGCAGCTTATGGGGCCAGGGCGAGCAGTACTTC
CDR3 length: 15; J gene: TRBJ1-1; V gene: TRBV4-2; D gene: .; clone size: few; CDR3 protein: CASSQGAGGYAEAFF; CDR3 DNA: TGTGCCAGCAGCCAGGGAGCCGGGGGATATGCTGAAGCTTTCTTT
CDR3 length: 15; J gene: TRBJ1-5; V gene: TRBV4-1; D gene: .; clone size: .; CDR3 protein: CASSQEWQGYQPQHF; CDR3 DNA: TGCGCCAGCAGCCAAGAGTGGCAGGGCTATCAGCCCCAGCATTTT
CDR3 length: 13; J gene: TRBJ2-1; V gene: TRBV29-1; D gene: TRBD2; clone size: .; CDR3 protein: CSVFSGAYNEQFF; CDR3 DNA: TGCAGCGTTTTCAGCGGGGCCTACAATGAGCAGTTCTTC
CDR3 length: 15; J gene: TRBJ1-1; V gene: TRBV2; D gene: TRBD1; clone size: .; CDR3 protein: CASSPRGLGSTEAFF; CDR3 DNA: TGTGCCAGCAGTCCCAGGGGGCTTGGAAGCACTGAAGCTTTCTTT
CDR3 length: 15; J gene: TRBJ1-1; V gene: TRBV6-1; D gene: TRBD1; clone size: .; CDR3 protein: CAINRDRVRYTEAFF; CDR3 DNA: TGTGCCATAAATCGGGACAGGGTAAGGTACACTGAAGCTTTCTTT
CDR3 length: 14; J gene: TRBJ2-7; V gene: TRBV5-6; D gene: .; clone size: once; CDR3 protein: CASSSLPRNYEQYF; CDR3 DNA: TGTGCCAGCAGCTCCCTACCTAGAAACTACGAGCAGTACTTC
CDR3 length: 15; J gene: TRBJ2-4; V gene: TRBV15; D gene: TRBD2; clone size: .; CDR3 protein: CATSHWGEGRDIQYF; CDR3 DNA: TGTGCCACCTCACATTGGGGGGAGGGCCGAGACATTCAGTACTTC
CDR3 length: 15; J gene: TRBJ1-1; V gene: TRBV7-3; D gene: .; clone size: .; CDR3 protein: CASSLMGRENTEAFF; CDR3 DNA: TGTGCCAGCAGCTTAATGGGCAGGGAAAACACTGAAGCTTTCTTT
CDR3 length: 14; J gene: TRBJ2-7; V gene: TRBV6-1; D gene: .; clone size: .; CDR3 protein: CASSEKGFGYEQYF; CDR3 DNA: TGTGCCAGCAGTGAAAAAGGATTCGGGTACGAGCAGTACTTC
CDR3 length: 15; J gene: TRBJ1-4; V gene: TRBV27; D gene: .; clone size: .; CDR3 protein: CASSITGGTNEKLFF; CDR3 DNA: TGTGCCAGCAGCATAACGGGGGGGACTAATGAAAAACTGTTTTTT
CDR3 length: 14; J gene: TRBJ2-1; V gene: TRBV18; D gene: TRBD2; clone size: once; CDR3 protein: CASSPRGEYNEQFF; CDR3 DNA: TGTGCCAGCTCACCCCGGGGGGAATACAATGAGCAGTTCTTC
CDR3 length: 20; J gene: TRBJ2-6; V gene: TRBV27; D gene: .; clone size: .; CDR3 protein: CASTSAFVGRRSTGANVLTF; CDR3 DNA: TGTGCCAGCACCTCGGCTTTCGTCGGAAGGAGAAGTACTGGGGCCAACGTCCTGACTTTC
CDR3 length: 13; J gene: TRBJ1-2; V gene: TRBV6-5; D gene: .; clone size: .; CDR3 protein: CASSYLAGHGYTF; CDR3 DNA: TGTGCCAGCAGTTACTTGGCAGGGCACGGCTACACCTTC
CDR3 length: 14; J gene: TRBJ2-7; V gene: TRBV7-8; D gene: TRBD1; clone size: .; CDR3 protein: CASSAGTGTYEQYF; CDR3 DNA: TGTGCCAGCAGTGCCGGGACAGGGACCTACGAGCAGTACTTC
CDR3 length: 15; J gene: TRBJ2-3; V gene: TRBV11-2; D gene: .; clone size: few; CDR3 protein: CASSLPVRGADTQYF; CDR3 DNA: TGTGCCAGCAGCTTACCGGTCAGGGGGGCAGATACGCAGTATTTT
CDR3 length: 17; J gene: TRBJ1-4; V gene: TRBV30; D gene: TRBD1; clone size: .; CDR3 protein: CAWSVQGTGGINEKLFF; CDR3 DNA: TGTGCCTGGAGTGTACAGGGGACAGGTGGGATTAATGAAAAACTGTTTTTT
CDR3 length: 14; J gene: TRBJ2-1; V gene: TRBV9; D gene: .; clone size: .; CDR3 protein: CASSVQGAHNEQFF; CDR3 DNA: TGTGCCAGCAGCGTCCAGGGTGCCCACAATGAGCAGTTCTTC
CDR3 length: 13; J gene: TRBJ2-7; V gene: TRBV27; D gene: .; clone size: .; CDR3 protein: CASSLERGYEQYF; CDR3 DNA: TGTGCCAGCAGTCTTGAGAGGGGGTACGAGCAGTACTTC
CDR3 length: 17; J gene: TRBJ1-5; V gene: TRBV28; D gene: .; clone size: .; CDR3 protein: CASSLLDNRYSNQPQHF; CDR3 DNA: TGTGCCAGCAGTTTATTGGACAACAGATATAGCAATCAGCCCCAGCATTTT
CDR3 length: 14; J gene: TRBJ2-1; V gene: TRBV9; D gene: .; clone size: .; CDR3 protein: CASSVVQGLGEQFF; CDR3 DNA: TGTGCCAGCAGCGTAGTACAGGGTCTAGGTGAGCAGTTCTTC
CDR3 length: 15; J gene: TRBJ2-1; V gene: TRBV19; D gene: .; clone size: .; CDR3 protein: CASSMGSEGAIEQFF; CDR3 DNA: TGTGCCAGTAGTATGGGCTCGGAGGGGGCAATAGAGCAGTTCTTC
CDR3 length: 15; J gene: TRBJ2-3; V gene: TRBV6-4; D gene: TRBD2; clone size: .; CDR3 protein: CASSDSSGRADTQYF; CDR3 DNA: TGTGCCAGCAGTGACTCTAGCGGGAGGGCAGATACGCAGTATTTT
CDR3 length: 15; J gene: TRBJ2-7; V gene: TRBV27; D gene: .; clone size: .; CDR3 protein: CASSPGGSGFYEQYF; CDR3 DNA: TGTGCCAGCAGCCCCGGAGGGTCAGGATTCTACGAGCAGTACTTC
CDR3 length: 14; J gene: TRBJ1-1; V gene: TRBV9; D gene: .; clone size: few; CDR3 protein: CASSPRVEPTEAFF; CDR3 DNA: TGTGCCAGCAGCCCAAGAGTTGAGCCCACTGAAGCTTTCTTT
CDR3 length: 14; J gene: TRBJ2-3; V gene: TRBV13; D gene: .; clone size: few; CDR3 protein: CASSPGVGTDTQYF; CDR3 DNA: TGTGCCAGCAGCCCAGGGGTGGGGACAGATACGCAGTATTTT
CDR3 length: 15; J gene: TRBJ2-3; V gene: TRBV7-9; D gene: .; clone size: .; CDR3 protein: CASSSWASSTDTQYF; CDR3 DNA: TGTGCCAGCAGCTCTTGGGCCTCTAGCACAGATACGCAGTATTTT
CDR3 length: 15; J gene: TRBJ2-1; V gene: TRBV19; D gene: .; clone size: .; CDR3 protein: CASSIDQDPYNEQFF; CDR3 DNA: TGTGCCAGTAGTATAGATCAGGATCCTTACAATGAGCAGTTCTTC
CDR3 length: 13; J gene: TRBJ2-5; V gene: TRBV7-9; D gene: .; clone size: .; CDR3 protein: CASRKGVEETQYF; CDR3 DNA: TGTGCCAGCAGAAAGGGGGTTGAAGAGACCCAGTACTTC
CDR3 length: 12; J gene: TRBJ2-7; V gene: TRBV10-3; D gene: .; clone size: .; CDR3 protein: CAISDSDYEQYF; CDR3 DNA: TGTGCCATCAGTGACAGCGACTACGAGCAGTACTTC
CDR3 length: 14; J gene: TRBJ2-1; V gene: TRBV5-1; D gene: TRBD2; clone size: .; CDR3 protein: CASSPGLADNEQFF; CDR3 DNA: TGCGCCAGCAGCCCGGGACTAGCGGACAATGAGCAGTTCTTC
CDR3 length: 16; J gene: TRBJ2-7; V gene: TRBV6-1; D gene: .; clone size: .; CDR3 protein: CASSEAQGSKAYEQYF; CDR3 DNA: TGTGCCAGCAGTGAAGCGCAGGGTAGCAAAGCCTACGAGCAGTACTTC
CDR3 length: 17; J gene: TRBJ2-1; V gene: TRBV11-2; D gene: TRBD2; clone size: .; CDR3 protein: CASTVRTSGISYNEQFF; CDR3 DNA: TGTGCCAGCACCGTTCGGACTAGCGGGATCTCCTACAATGAGCAGTTCTTC
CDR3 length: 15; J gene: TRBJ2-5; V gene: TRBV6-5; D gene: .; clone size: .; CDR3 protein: CASSRRTVYQETQYF; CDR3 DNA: TGTGCCAGCAGCCGAAGGACAGTCTACCAAGAGACCCAGTACTTC